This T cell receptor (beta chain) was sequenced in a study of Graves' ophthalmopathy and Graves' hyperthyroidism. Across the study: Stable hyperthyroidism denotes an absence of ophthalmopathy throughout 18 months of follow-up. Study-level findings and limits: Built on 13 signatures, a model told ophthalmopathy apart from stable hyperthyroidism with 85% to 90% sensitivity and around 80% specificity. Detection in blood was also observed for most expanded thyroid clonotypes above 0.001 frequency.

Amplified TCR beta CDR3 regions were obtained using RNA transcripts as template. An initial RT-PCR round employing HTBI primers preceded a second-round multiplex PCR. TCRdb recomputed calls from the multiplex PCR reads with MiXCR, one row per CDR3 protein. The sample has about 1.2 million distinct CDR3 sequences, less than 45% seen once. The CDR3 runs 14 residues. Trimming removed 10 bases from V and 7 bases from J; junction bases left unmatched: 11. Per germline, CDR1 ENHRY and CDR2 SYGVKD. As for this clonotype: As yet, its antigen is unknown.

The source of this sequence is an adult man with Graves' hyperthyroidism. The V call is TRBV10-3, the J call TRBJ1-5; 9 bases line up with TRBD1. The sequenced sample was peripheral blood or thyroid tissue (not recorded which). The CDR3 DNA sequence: TGTGCCAGCACCCTAACGGACAGGGGCCAGCCCCAGCATTTT. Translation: CASTLTDRGQPQHF.